The 15 T cell receptor beta chains in this list originate from one sample, sequenced in a study of blood T cell repertoires in COVID-19. The data were produced by immunoSEQ multiplex PCR, yet TCRdb's version contains in-frame clones alone and is incomplete. The sample holds some 80,000 clones; more than 70% are singletons and the top ten take roughly a fifth. Specimen: peripheral blood. The receptors come from a human donor in a cohort sampled during active COVID-19.

The V call is TRBV11-2, the J call TRBJ2-2; D perhaps matches TRBD1 (6 bases). Germline lookup yields CDR1 SGHAT and CDR2 FQNNGV. V was clipped by 1 base and J by 5 bases, with 14 bases between them. The CDR3 covers 16 residues. The DNA for the CDR3 is TGTGCCAGCAGCTTAGGAGGGACATTCAAGACCGGGGAGCTGTTTTTT. Translating it yields CASSLGGTFKTGELFF. The full variable domain, completed using reference TRBV11-2 and TRBJ2-2, is EAGVAQSPRYKIIEKRQSVAFWCNPISGHATLYWYQQILGQGPKLLIQFQNNGVVDDSQLPKDRFSAERLKGVDSTLKIQPAKLEDSAVYLCASSLGGTFKTGELFFGEGSRLTVL.

This rearrangement joins TRBV6-5 to TRBJ2-7; the D gene is possibly TRBD2 (6 bases). Germline V lookup: CDR1 MNHEY, CDR2 SVGAGI. Trimming shortened V by 2 bases and J by 4 bases, and 9 bases separated the two germline ends. The CDR3 contains 13 residues. CDR3 DNA: TGTGCCAGCAGTTACCGTCGGGGGTACGAGCAGTACTTC. It specifies CASSYRRGYEQYF.

The chain has TRBV3-1 (or the pseudogene TRBV3-2) and TRBJ1-2; weak D call: TRBD1 (6 bases). V lost 5 bases, J lost 4 bases, and 14 bases lay in between. There are 14 residues in the CDR3. Looked up from germline, CDR1 is LGHDT and CDR2 is YNNKEL (reference sequence). The CDR3: CASSVGSRGYGYTF. The CDR3 DNA follows: TGTGCCAGCAGCGTGGGGTCCAGGGGCTATGGCTACACCTTC.

The chain recombines TRBV24-1 with TRBJ2-1; 7 bases fit TRBD1. Germline CDR1 is KGHDR and CDR2 is SFDVKD. This CDR3 is built from 15 residues. V shed 4 bases, J shed 6 bases, and the junction held 8 bases outside the gene matches. The CDR3 nucleotides read TGTGCCACCAGTGACCCCCGGGACAGACCCAATGAGCAGTTCTTC. Translated, it gives CATSDPRDRPNEQFF.

The chain employs TRBV19 and TRBJ2-7; 10 bases agree with TRBD1. CDR1 LNHDA and CDR2 SQIVND come from the germline V gene (reference sequence). The CDR3 consists of 15 residues. With 4 bases clipped from V and 2 bases from J, the junction kept 5 bases outside the gene matches. CDR3 sequence reads: CASSRFGQGAYEQYF. DNA of the CDR3: TGTGCCAGTAGTAGGTTTGGACAGGGGGCCTACGAGCAGTACTTC. Full variable domain (outside the CDR3, taken from reference TRBV19 and TRBJ2-7): DGGITQSPKYLFRKEGQNVTLSCEQNLNHDAMYWYRQDPGQGLRLIYYSQIVNDFQKGDIAEGYSVSREKKESFPLTVTSAQKNPTAFYLCASSRFGQGAYEQYFGPGTRLTVT.

The chain uses TRBV3-1 (or the pseudogene TRBV3-2) and TRBJ2-5; 7 nucleotides match TRBD1. V lost 4 bases to trimming and J lost 0 bases; unmatched junction nucleotides: 8. Per the germline V gene, CDR1 is LGHDT and CDR2 is YNNKEL (reference sequence). CDR3 length equals 16 residues. The CDR3 nucleotides are TGTGCCAGCAGCCCAGGACCCGGGACAGACCAAGAGACCCAGTACTTC. Amino acids: CASSPGPGTDQETQYF.

This sequence joins TRBV11-2 and TRBJ1-6, with TRBD1 matching over 8 bases. This CDR3 region has 15 residues. After removal of 1 base from V and 7 bases from J, the junction contained 3 bases not matched to a gene. The V gene's germline CDR1 is SGHAT and CDR2 FQNNGV. Here the CDR3 DNA reads TGTGCCAGCAGCTTAGCGTGGACAGGGAATTCACCCCTCCACTTT. This sequence encodes CASSLAWTGNSPLHF.

V and J are TRBV5-6 and TRBJ1-1; TRBD1 aligns across 7 bases. Germline values: CDR1 SGHDT, CDR2 YYEEEE. This CDR3 has 16 amino acids. After removal of 1 base from V and 0 bases from J, the junction contained 6 bases not matched to a gene. CDR3 in DNA: TGTGCCAGCAGCTTGACGACAGGGCTTTTGAACACTGAAGCTTTCTTT. Amino acid sequence: CASSLTTGLLNTEAFF.

The chain recombines TRBV7-2 with TRBJ1-2; 9 bases are shared with TRBD1. The junction had 4 bases not matched to a gene; V was cut back by 1 base and J by 4 bases. CDR1 and CDR2 (germline): SGHTA, FQGNSA. The CDR3 sequence is 15 residues long. The CDR3 reads CASSLEQGAAYGYTF. Written as DNA, the CDR3 is TGTGCCAGCAGCTTAGAACAGGGGGCAGCCTATGGCTACACCTTC. Combining the CDR3 with reference TRBV7-2 and TRBJ1-2 gives the whole variable domain GAGVSQSPSNKVTEKGKDVELRCDPISGHTALYWYRQSLGQGLEFLIYFQGNSAPDKSGLPSDRFSAERTGGSVSTLTIQRTQQEDSAVYLCASSLEQGAAYGYTFGSGTRLTVV.

V usage is TRBV5-4 and J usage is TRBJ2-2, with 12 positions matching TRBD2. V was clipped by 0 bases and J by 6 bases; unmatched bases: 9. The CDR3 covers 18 residues. Germline-derived CDR1 and CDR2 are SGHNT and YYREEE (reference sequence). CDR3 sequence (DNA): TGTGCCAGCAGCTTGGCTAGCGGGGGGGCGTTTCGGTCCGGGGAGCTGTTTTTT. Its protein is CASSLASGGAFRSGELFF.

The chain has TRBV6-5 and TRBJ1-6, with D perhaps TRBD1 (5 bases). The CDR3 covers 15 residues. Germline CDR1 is MNHEY and CDR2 is SVGAGI. The ends were cut back, 6 bases at V and 7 bases at J, with 16 bases in the middle. Written as DNA, the CDR3 is TGTGCCAGCAGCCCCCCGGAGGGGCCGAATTCACCCCTCCACTTT. Amino acids: CASSPPEGPNSPLHF.

V usage is TRBV5-4 and J usage is TRBJ1-1; D possibly corresponds to TRBD1 (5 bases). Between the trimmed V and J ends, which lost 6 bases and 0 bases, there was a span of 15 bases. The germline V gene has CDR1 SGHNT and CDR2 YYREEE (reference sequence). The CDR3 has 15 residues. The CDR3 DNA sequence: TGTGCCAGCACCCACCGACAGTATATGAACACTGAAGCTTTCTTT. It encodes CASTHRQYMNTEAFF.

This clone has only one observation. The chain employs TRBV4-1 and TRBJ2-7; 10 positions agree with TRBD1. The CDR3 runs to 17 residues. The V and J ends lost 3 bases and 3 bases, in that order; junction bases with no gene match: 11. From germline, CDR1 is MGHRA and CDR2 YSYEKL. CDR3: CASSQGPLGQGFYEQYF. The CDR3 nucleotides read TGCGCCAGCAGCCAGGGACCGTTGGGACAGGGGTTCTACGAGCAGTACTTC.

This chain joins TRBV15 and TRBJ2-3, with D possibly being TRBD1 (5 bases). The V and J ends lost 5 bases and 1 base respectively, with 19 bases between them. The CDR3 extends over 17 amino acids. The germline gives CDR1 LNHNV, CDR2 YYDKDF (reference sequence). The CDR3 here is CATSDPTGSAGTDTQYF. The CDR3, as DNA: TGTGCCACCAGCGACCCTACAGGTTCGGCGGGCACAGATACGCAGTATTTT.

The count of this clone is one. V usage is TRBV2 and J usage is TRBJ2-7; no clear D gene. This CDR3 region has 13 residues. The V and J ends lost 1 base and 4 bases respectively, with 8 bases between them. CDR1 and CDR2 (germline): SNHLY, FYNNEI. The CDR3 is CASSEGPAYEQYF. The CDR3 nucleotides are TGTGCCAGCAGTGAAGGGCCCGCATACGAGCAGTACTTC. Using reference TRBV2 and TRBJ2-7 for the parts outside the CDR3, the full variable domain is EPEVTQTPSHQVTQMGQEVILRCVPISNHLYFYWYRQILGQKVEFLVSFYNNEISEKSEIFDDQFSVERPDGSNFTLKIRSTKLEDSAMYFCASSEGPAYEQYFGPGTRLTVT.